The next 10 T cell receptor beta chains were all read from a single sample in a study of T cell changes during pregnancy in multiple sclerosis (dated by TCRdb to the late 2010s). Library construction relied on the immunoSEQ multiplex PCR assay. TCRdb mirrors the immuneACCESS table, restricted to in-frame sequences. Some clones are absent from its copies; in checked studies, under half trace to an unresolved V gene, and the reason for the others is unknown. The table for this sample lists just under 80,000 clones; 80% to 95% of them were counted only once. The ten largest clones add up to around 0.75% of the sample. Here the sequenced sample was peripheral blood, taken in the second trimester of pregnancy. These receptors all come from a female donor in good health, enrolled as a control in a pregnancy study.

This sequence joins TRBV30 and TRBJ1-5, with a tentative D call TRBD1 (5 bases). The CDR3 has 16 residues. Germline CDR1 GTSNPN, CDR2 SVGIG (reference sequence). With 2 bases removed from V and 2 bases from J, the gap between germline ends came to 16 bases. The CDR3 coding sequence is TGTGCCTGGAGTCCCGGGGGTTTGGGGGGCAATCAGCCCCAGCATTTT. Translating gives CAWSPGGLGGNQPQHF.

The CDR3 coding sequence is TGTGCCAGCAGCGGAACAGGGGGCGCGGGCAAAAACATTCAGTACTTC. Protein product: CASSGTGGAGKNIQYF. This chain links TRBV9 with TRBJ2-4; 9 bases fit TRBD1. The CDR3 is made up of 16 amino acids. Germline V CDR1 and CDR2: SGDLS, YYNGEE. Trimming removed 3 bases from V and 3 bases from J; junction bases left unmatched: 7.

The chain employs TRBV7-9 and TRBJ2-7; possibly TRBD1 for D (6 bases). The CDR3 totals 13 residues. CDR1 and CDR2 (germline): SEHNR, FQNEAQ (reference sequence). Deletions cut 6 bases from V and 2 bases from J, with 11 bases between. The DNA of the CDR3 is TGTGCCAGCAGTTCCGGGACAACCTACGAGCAGTACTTC. Translation: CASSSGTTYEQYF.

Here the CDR3 DNA reads TGTGCCAGTAGTCCCCGACAGGAAAACACTGAAGCTTTCTTT. Encoded protein: CASSPRQENTEAFF. The chain uses TRBV19 and TRBJ1-1; maybe TRBD1 (6 bases). CDR3 size: 14 residues. V lost 5 bases and J 2 bases, leaving 12 bases between the germline ends. Germline CDR1 reads LNHDA; CDR2 reads SQIVND (reference sequence).

The V and J genes are TRBV6-1 and TRBJ1-5; TRBD1 might be the D (5 bases). CDR1 is MNHNS and CDR2 is SASEGT in the germline V gene. This CDR3 is 13 amino acids long. V was trimmed by 5 bases and J by 7 bases, leaving 12 bases between them. The chain's CDR3 is CASSLGVGQPQHF. CDR3 bases: TGTGCCAGCAGTCTAGGGGTAGGGCAGCCCCAGCATTTT.

This chain connects TRBV14 to TRBJ1-1; D unresolved. The germline V and J ends were trimmed by 4 bases and 5 bases, with 23 bases remaining between them. Germline CDR1 and CDR2: SGHDN and FVKESK. This CDR3 spans 17 amino acids. CDR3 nucleotide sequence: TGTGCCAGCAGCCCGCTTAAAGGGCACGGAGGAACAACTGAAGCTTTCTTT. This encodes CASSPLKGHGGTTEAFF. The variable domain in full, with the rest retrieved from reference TRBV14 and TRBJ1-1, is EAGVTQFPSHSVIEKGQTVTLRCDPISGHDNLYWYRRVMGKEIKFLLHFVKESKQDESGMPNNRFLAERTGGTYSTLKVQPAELEDSGVYFCASSPLKGHGGTTEAFFGQGTRLTVV.

V and J are TRBV7-2 and TRBJ2-1; 8 positions agree with TRBD2. Germline-derived CDR1 and CDR2 are SGHTA and FQGNSA. The CDR3 is made up of 16 amino acids. J lost 0 bases, V lost 6 bases, and 7 bases had no gene match. In nucleotides, the CDR3 is TGTGCCAGCAGTTTCATAGCGGGGTACTCCTACAATGAGCAGTTCTTC. Its translation: CASSFIAGYSYNEQFF.

This chain connects TRBV15 to TRBJ1-5; the D gene is possibly TRBD1 (6 bases). V dropped 5 bases and J dropped 5 bases, with 10 bases sitting between them. Germline values: CDR1 LNHNV, CDR2 YYDKDF (reference sequence). The CDR3 extends over 13 amino acids. The CDR3 sequence is CATSLNRDQPQHF. The CDR3 bases are TGTGCCACCAGCCTTAACAGGGATCAGCCCCAGCATTTT.

The V call is TRBV5-4, the J call TRBJ1-2, with 8 nucleotides matching TRBD1. The trim removed 5 bases at V and 7 bases at J, leaving 10 bases unmatched. The length of the CDR3 is 14 residues. Germline CDR1 is SGHNT and CDR2 is YYREEE (reference sequence). The CDR3 coding sequence is TGTGCCAGCAGGACACAGGGGGAGACTCGTGGCTACACCTTC. Its translation is CASRTQGETRGYTF.

The count of this clone is one. This chain links TRBV19 with TRBJ1-2; 11 bases line up with TRBD1. CDR3 length equals 14 residues. Trimming took 5 bases from V and 3 from J; bases not matched to a gene: 2. Germline CDR1 is LNHDA and CDR2 is SQIVND (reference sequence). As DNA, the CDR3 is TGTGCCAGTAGTTGGGGACAGGGGGACTATGGCTACACCTTC. As protein: CASSWGQGDYGYTF.